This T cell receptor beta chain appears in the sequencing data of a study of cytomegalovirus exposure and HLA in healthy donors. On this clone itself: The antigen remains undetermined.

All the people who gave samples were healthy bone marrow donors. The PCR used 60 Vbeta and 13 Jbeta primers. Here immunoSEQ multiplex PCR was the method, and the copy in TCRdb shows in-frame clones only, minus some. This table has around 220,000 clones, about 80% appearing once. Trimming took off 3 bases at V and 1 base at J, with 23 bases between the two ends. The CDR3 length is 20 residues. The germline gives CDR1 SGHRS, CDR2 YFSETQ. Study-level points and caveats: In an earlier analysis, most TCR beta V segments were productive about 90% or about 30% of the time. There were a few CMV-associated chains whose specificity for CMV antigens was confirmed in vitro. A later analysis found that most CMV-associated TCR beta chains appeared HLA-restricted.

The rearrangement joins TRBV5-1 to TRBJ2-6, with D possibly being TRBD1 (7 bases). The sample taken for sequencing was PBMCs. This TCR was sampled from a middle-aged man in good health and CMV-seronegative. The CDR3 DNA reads TGCGCCAGCAGCTCGGCGCAGGGGGGCGCCTGGGGGTCTGGGGCCAACGTCCTGACTTTC. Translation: CASSSAQGGAWGSGANVLTF.